This T cell receptor (beta chain) stems from a study of T cells expressing NK-cell markers. Study-wide points: Topping the CD3+CD56-NKG2C+ fraction as well were these clonotypes, in a handful of donors.

5'RACE template switching built TCR beta cDNA with unique molecular identifiers. After re-calling the 5' RACE reads, TCRdb lists one entry per CDR3 protein, DNA absent. This sample contains 400,000 to 500,000 distinct CDR3 sequences. As to this clonotype: No antigen is known for it.

The CDR3 has 16 residues. The sample consisted of blood T cells: a sorted CD56 or NKG2C T cell subset, CD4+ or CD8+ T cells, or bulk PBMC T cells (not recorded which). The clonotype was recovered from a woman aged 18-70 years in good health. V is TRBV12-3 or TRBV12-4 and J is TRBJ2-7; the TCRdb D gene call, TRBD2, has no DNA to confirm it. CDR3 region: CASRPNTGLSSYEQYF.